A selection of T cell receptor beta chains follows, all from one sample in a study of beta chain features in type 1 diabetes. Here immunoSEQ multiplex PCR was the method, and the copy in TCRdb shows in-frame clones only, minus some. In the table there are about 160,000 clones, roughly 59% of which are singletons. The sequenced material came from naive CD4+ T cells from blood. These receptors were taken from a man aged 25-45 years with type 1 diabetes. The CDR3 runs from the conserved cysteine through the conserved F or W. D genes are given only for firm matches. Size is omitted from some rows. Given values are once, few, many or a class for expanded clones.

length | D | J | size | V | DNA | CDR3
15 | . | TRBJ2-3 | . | TRBV5-1 | TGCGCCAGCAGCCTCGGGACAACCTACACAGATACGCAGTATTTT | CASSLGTTYTDTQYF
10 | . | TRBJ1-4 | . | TRBV20-1 | TGCAGTGCTCCGGGCGGGAAACTGTTTTTT | CSAPGGKLFF
11 | . | TRBJ2-7 | few | TRBV7-9 | TGTGCCAGCAGCTCAGAGTCCGAGCAGTACTTC | CASSSESEQYF
18 | TRBD1 | TRBJ2-4 | . | TRBV5-1 | TGCGCCAGCAGCTTGGCCGACAGGGGACCGATAGCCAAAAACATTCAGTACTTC | CASSLADRGPIAKNIQYF
14 | . | TRBJ2-5 | . | TRBV6-6 | TGTGCCAGCAACTACGACGGGGCTTCGGAGACCCAGTACTTC | CASNYDGASETQYF
13 | . | TRBJ2-5 | . | TRBV29-1 | TGCAGCGTTGAGGCCGGGTCAGGGGAGACCCAGTACTTC | CSVEAGSGETQYF
13 | . | TRBJ1-5 | . | TRBV29-1 | TGCAGCGTTGGGACGGCAGACAATCAGCCCCAGCATTTT | CSVGTADNQPQHF
14 | . | TRBJ2-5 | . | TRBV19 | TGTGCCAGTAGTGAAAGGTCGGGGTTCGAGACCCAGTACTTC | CASSERSGFETQYF
14 | TRBD2 | TRBJ2-3 | . | TRBV9 | TGTGCCAGCAGCGTAGCAGCGGGGGCAGATACGCAGTATTTT | CASSVAAGADTQYF
15 | . | TRBJ2-1 | . | TRBV12-5 | TGTGCTAGTGGTTTGAGCGGAAGCTCCTACAATGAGCAGTTCTTC | CASGLSGSSYNEQFF
14 | TRBD1 | TRBJ2-3 | few | TRBV2 | TGTGCCAGCAGCGAAGGGACAGGGACAGATACGCAGTATTTT | CASSEGTGTDTQYF
15 | . | TRBJ2-2 | few | TRBV9 | TGTGCCAGCAGCGTAGTAGGGGACGGTACCGGGGAGCTGTTTTTT | CASSVVGDGTGELFF
13 | TRBD1 | TRBJ2-7 | few | TRBV4-3 | TGCGCCAGCAGCCAGGGACAGGGAACGAGGCAGTACTTC | CASSQGQGTRQYF
15 | . | TRBJ2-2 | . | TRBV9 | TGTGCCAGCAGCGTAGGGCCGGATTACACCGGGGAGCTGTTTTTT | CASSVGPDYTGELFF
14 | TRBD1 | TRBJ2-7 | . | TRBV28 | TGTGCCAGCAGGGATAGGGGGCAATTATACGAGCAGTACTTC | CASRDRGQLYEQYF
14 | TRBD1 | TRBJ1-1 | . | TRBV7-9 | TGTGCCAGCAGCTTGGGGACAGGGGTCTCGCTAGCTTTCTTT | CASSLGTGVSLAFF
14 | . | TRBJ2-5 | few | TRBV4-3 | TGCGCCAGCAGCCAAGGAGGGGGAAGAGAGACCCAGTACTTC | CASSQGGGRETQYF
13 | . | TRBJ1-2 | . | TRBV29-1 | TGCAGCGTTGCTTGGACAGCTAACTATGGCTACACCTTC | CSVAWTANYGYTF
14 | . | TRBJ2-1 | . | TRBV7-2 | TGTGCCAGCAGCTTAGAACCTGCAGTGACTGAGCAGTTCTTC | CASSLEPAVTEQFF
14 | . | TRBJ2-7 | . | TRBV29-1 | TGCAGCGTTGTTTGGAGGGAAGGGAGTTACGAGCAGTACTTC | CSVVWREGSYEQYF
14 | . | TRBJ1-1 | few | TRBV29-1 | TGCAGCGTTGAAGTACGGGGTTTTCGCACTGAAGCTTTCTTT | CSVEVRGFRTEAFF
15 | . | TRBJ2-1 | once | TRBV6-5 | TGTGCCAGCAGTAGACGGACAGCTTATCACAATGAGCAGTTCTTC | CASSRRTAYHNEQFF
15 | . | TRBJ2-3 | . | TRBV7-2 | TGTGCCAGCAGCTTTAATACGGTTCACGCAGATACGCAGTATTTT | CASSFNTVHADTQYF
19 | TRBD2 | TRBJ2-2 | . | TRBV30 | TGTGCCTGGAGTGTACTGAGGACTAGCGGGGAATCGAACACCGGGGAGCTGTTTTTT | CAWSVLRTSGESNTGELFF
12 | . | TRBJ1-4 | . | TRBV29-1 | TGCAGCGTTGACCAGGGTGGTGAAAAACTGTTTTTT | CSVDQGGEKLFF
14 | . | TRBJ2-3 | . | TRBV7-2 | TGTGCCAGCAGCCCAAGTTCTAGCACAGATACGCAGTATTTT | CASSPSSSTDTQYF
16 | TRBD2 | TRBJ2-1 | few | TRBV25-1 | TGTGCCAGCAGTGAATCTGCGGGGGGGCTCTACAATGAGCAGTTCTTC | CASSESAGGLYNEQFF
14 | TRBD1 | TRBJ1-1 | . | TRBV6-5 | TGTGCCAGCAGTACCCGACAGGGGGGCACTGAAGCTTTCTTT | CASSTRQGGTEAFF
14 | TRBD1 | TRBJ2-1 | . | TRBV11-2 | TGTGCCAGCAGCTTTCAAGGACAGGGGGGTGAGCAGTTCTTC | CASSFQGQGGEQFF
13 | . | TRBJ2-5 | few | TRBV29-1 | TGCAGCGGATCCCGGGACCCCCAAGAGACCCAGTACTTC | CSGSRDPQETQYF
15 | . | TRBJ1-5 | . | TRBV4-3 | TGCGCCAGCAGCCAAGTCGCAGATGTAAATCAGCCCCAGCATTTT | CASSQVADVNQPQHF
14 | . | TRBJ1-1 | once | TRBV13 | TGTGCCAGCAGCTTGAGTCAGGTATTGACTGAAGCTTTCTTT | CASSLSQVLTEAFF
13 | . | TRBJ2-5 | few | TRBV2 | TGTGCCAGCAGTGACGGTCGGTCAGAGACCCAGTACTTC | CASSDGRSETQYF
13 | . | TRBJ2-5 | few | TRBV7-2 | TGTGCCAGCAGCTTATCGCGAGAGGAGACCCAGTACTTC | CASSLSREETQYF
15 | . | TRBJ1-6 | . | TRBV30 | TGTGCCTGGACCGGTGGGGGGAACTATAATTCACCCCTCCACTTT | CAWTGGGNYNSPLHF
14 | TRBD2 | TRBJ2-5 | . | TRBV9 | TGTGCCAGCAGCAGGGGACTAGGCCTGGAGACCCAGTACTTC | CASSRGLGLETQYF
14 | . | TRBJ1-2 | . | TRBV9 | TGTGCCAGCAGCGCCCAGGACAGAAACTATGGCTACACCTTC | CASSAQDRNYGYTF
17 | TRBD2 | TRBJ2-5 | . | TRBV14 | TGTGCCAGCAGCCATGGACTAGCGGGGGCCATCCAAGAGACCCAGTACTTC | CASSHGLAGAIQETQYF
14 | . | TRBJ2-7 | . | TRBV9 | TGTGCCAGCAGCGTAGACTTCCTTGCCCGCGAGCAGTACTTC | CASSVDFLAREQYF
16 | TRBD2 | TRBJ2-3 | . | TRBV5-1 | TGCGCCAGCAGCTCCCAAACTAGCGGGGGCACAGATACGCAGTATTTT | CASSSQTSGGTDTQYF
14 | TRBD1 | TRBJ2-7 | few | TRBV5-6 | TGTGCCAGCAGCGGGGACAGGGGATATTACGAGCAGTACTTC | CASSGDRGYYEQYF
13 | . | TRBJ2-3 | . | TRBV29-1 | TGCAGCGTTGACTCCGCAGCCACAGATACGCAGTATTTT | CSVDSAATDTQYF
13 | . | TRBJ2-1 | . | TRBV14 | TGTGCCAGCAGCCAAGGACCCGGCCGGGAGCAGTTCTTC | CASSQGPGREQFF
12 | . | TRBJ2-3 | few | TRBV6-6 | TGTGCCAGCAGTTCCGACGTAGATACGCAGTATTTT | CASSSDVDTQYF
14 | . | TRBJ2-4 | . | TRBV14 | TGTGCCAGCAGCCAAGCAGGGGCCAAAAACATTCAGTACTTC | CASSQAGAKNIQYF
11 | . | TRBJ2-7 | few | TRBV7-2 | TGTGCCAGCAGCCAACAGGACGAGCAGTACTTC | CASSQQDEQYF
12 | . | TRBJ2-7 | few | TRBV5-1 | TGCGCCAGCAGCTTGGAAGGGGGCGAGCAGTACTTC | CASSLEGGEQYF
13 | . | TRBJ2-6 | . | TRBV30 | TGTGCCTGGAGGATACATTCGGCCAACGTCCTGACTTTC | CAWRIHSANVLTF
14 | . | TRBJ1-6 | once | TRBV28 | TGTGCCAGCAGACGGACGGTCTATAATTCACCCCTCCACTTT | CASRRTVYNSPLHF
15 | . | TRBJ1-1 | . | TRBV30 | TGTGCCTGGACTCTAAGAGGGTCCCGGAACACTGAAGCTTTCTTT | CAWTLRGSRNTEAFF
16 | . | TRBJ2-3 | . | TRBV4-1 | TGCGCCAGCAGCCAAGAAACGGGGGAGAGCACAGATACGCAGTATTTT | CASSQETGESTDTQYF
13 | . | TRBJ2-2 | few | TRBV7-9 | TGTGCCAGCAGCTTCAGGGGAGCCGGGGAGCTGTTTTTT | CASSFRGAGELFF
11 | . | TRBJ1-2 | . | TRBV29-1 | TGCAGCGTCCCAGGTCCCTATGGCTACACCTTC | CSVPGPYGYTF